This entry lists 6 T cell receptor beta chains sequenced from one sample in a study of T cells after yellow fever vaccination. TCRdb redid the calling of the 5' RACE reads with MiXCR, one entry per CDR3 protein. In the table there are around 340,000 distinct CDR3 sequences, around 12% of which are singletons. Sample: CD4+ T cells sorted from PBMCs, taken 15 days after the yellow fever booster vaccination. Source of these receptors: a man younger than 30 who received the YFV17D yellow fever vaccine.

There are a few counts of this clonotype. CDR3 sequence (DNA): TGCAGTGCTAGGAGGCAGGCAGGGGGCCTTTTGGCCGGGGAGCTGTTTTTT. It translates to CSARRQAGGLLAGELFF. The V gene is TRBV20-1, the J gene TRBJ2-2; 8 nucleotides agree with TRBD1. This CDR3 has 17 residues. V lost 3 bases to trimming and J lost 6 bases; unmatched junction nucleotides: 15. Germline CDR1 DFQATT, CDR2 SNEGSKA (reference sequence).

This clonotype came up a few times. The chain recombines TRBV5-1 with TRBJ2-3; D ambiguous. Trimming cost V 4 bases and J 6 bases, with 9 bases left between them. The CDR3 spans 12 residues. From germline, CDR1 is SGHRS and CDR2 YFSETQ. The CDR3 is CASSILGDTQYF. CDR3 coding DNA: TGCGCCAGCAGCATATTGGGGGATACGCAGTATTTT.

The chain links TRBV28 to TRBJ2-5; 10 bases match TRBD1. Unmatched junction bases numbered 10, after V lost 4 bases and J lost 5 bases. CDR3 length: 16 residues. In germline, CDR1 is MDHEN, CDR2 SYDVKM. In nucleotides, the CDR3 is TGTGCCAGCAGTTCATCCGACAGGGGGCTCAGGGAGACCCAGTACTTC. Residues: CASSSSDRGLRETQYF. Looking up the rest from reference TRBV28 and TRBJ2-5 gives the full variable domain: DVKVTQSSRYLVKRTGEKVFLECVQDMDHENMFWYRQDPGLGLRLIYFSYDVKMKEKGDIPEGYSVSREKKERFSLILESASTNQTSMYLCASSSSDRGLRETQYFGPGTRLLVL.

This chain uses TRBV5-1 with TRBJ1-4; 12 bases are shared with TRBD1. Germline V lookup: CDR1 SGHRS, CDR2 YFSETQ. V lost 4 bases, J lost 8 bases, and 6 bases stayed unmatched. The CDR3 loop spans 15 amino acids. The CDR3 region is CASSQRGQGAEKLFF. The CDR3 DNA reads TGCGCCAGCAGCCAGCGGGGACAGGGGGCGGAAAAACTGTTTTTT.

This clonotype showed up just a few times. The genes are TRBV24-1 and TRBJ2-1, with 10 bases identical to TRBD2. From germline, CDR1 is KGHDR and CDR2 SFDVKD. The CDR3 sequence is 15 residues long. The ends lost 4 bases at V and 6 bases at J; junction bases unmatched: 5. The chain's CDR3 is CATSDPRTSGNEQFF. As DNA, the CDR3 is TGTGCCACCAGTGACCCCCGGACTAGCGGCAATGAGCAGTTCTTC.

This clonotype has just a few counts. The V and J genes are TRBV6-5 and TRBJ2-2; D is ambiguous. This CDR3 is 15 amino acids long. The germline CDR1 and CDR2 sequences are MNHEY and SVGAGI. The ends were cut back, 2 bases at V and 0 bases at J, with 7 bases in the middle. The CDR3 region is CASSYNGANTGELFF. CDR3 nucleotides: TGTGCCAGCAGTTACAATGGTGCGAACACCGGGGAGCTGTTTTTT.